These 29 T cell receptor beta chains were all obtained from the same sample, sequenced in a study of identifying expanded T cells in peripheral blood. Profiling relied on immunoSEQ multiplex PCR, and the TCRdb table lists in-frame clones only, not all of them. The sample yields about 100,000 clones, 88% seen once. Source material: blood. Receptors originate from a person aged 18 to 70 in good health.

The chain has TRBV21-1 and TRBJ1-4. TRBV21-1 is given as a pseudogene. The CDR3 contains 17 residues. In DNA, the CDR3 is TGTGCCAGCAGCAAAGAGAATGAGCCTGCAACTAATGAAAAACTGTTTTTT. It is translated as CASSKENEPATNEKLFF.

The genes are TRBV5-5 and TRBJ1-3, with TRBD1 matching 7 bases. Germline assignment: CDR1 SGHKS and CDR2 YYEKEE (reference sequence). The CDR3 covers 15 residues. V lost 1 base to trimming and J lost 2 bases; unmatched junction nucleotides: 3. CDR3 amino acids: CASSLQGDPGNTIYF. Written as DNA, the CDR3 is TGTGCCAGCAGCTTGCAGGGGGACCCTGGAAACACCATATATTTT.

The V and J genes are TRBV2 and TRBJ1-5, with TRBD1 matching 9 bases. CDR1 and CDR2 (germline): SNHLY, FYNNEI. The length of the CDR3 is 13 residues. V shed 6 bases, J shed 9 bases, and the junction held 6 bases outside the gene matches. This CDR3 is CASRADRGTPQHF. The CDR3 DNA reads TGTGCCAGCAGAGCGGACAGGGGTACGCCCCAGCATTTT.

The CDR3 is CASSLTGSEQFF. CDR3 coding DNA: TGTGCCAGCAGCCTAACAGGGAGTGAGCAGTTCTTC. The V gene is TRBV11-2, the J gene TRBJ2-1; D possibly corresponds to TRBD1 (6 bases). V lost 5 bases to trimming and J lost 9 bases, with 11 bases between them. Germline V gene sequence: CDR1 SGHAT, CDR2 FQNNGV. CDR3 length: 12 residues.

This chain uses TRBV18 with TRBJ1-2; 8 nucleotides agree with TRBD1. V gave up 5 bases and J gave up 0 bases; unmatched junction bases: 11. The CDR3 totals 17 residues. Germline V lookup: CDR1 KGHSH, CDR2 LQKENI. CDR3 coding DNA: TGTGCCAGCTCAAAGTACGGACAGGGCACAGCTAACTATGGCTACACCTTC. Translated: CASSKYGQGTANYGYTF.

The chain couples TRBV10-2 to TRBJ1-6, with D unresolved. The CDR3 is 15 amino acids. Between the trimmed V and J ends, which lost 7 bases and 5 bases, there was a span of 15 bases. Germline CDR1 WSHSY, CDR2 SAAADI. CDR3 sequence: CASTPVPGDNSPLHF. The CDR3 DNA is TGCGCCAGCACCCCTGTTCCGGGAGATAATTCACCCCTCCACTTT.

The V and J genes are TRBV4-2 and TRBJ1-2, with unresolved D. This CDR3 region has 15 residues. Germline-derived CDR1 and CDR2 are LGHNA and YNFKEQ. V lost 1 base and J 8 bases, leaving 17 bases between the germline ends. CDR3 amino acids: CASSQGGARPEGYTF. The CDR3 DNA sequence: TGTGCCAGCAGCCAAGGAGGAGCCCGTCCGGAGGGCTACACCTTC.

The chain has TRBV6-1 and TRBJ2-7, with TRBD2 as a possible D gene (7 bases). Germline V CDR1 and CDR2: MNHNS, SASEGT. V gave up 4 bases and J gave up 3 bases, with 25 bases separating them. This CDR3 is 18 amino acids long. Here the CDR3 reads CASSGSNARGAKIYEQYF. The CDR3 nucleotides are TGTGCCAGCAGTGGCTCGAATGCTCGGGGGGCGAAAATCTACGAGCAGTACTTC.

V gene TRBV5-1 combines with J gene TRBJ1-1; possible D gene TRBD1, 6 bases. Germline CDR1 and CDR2: SGHRS and YFSETQ. The germline V and J ends were trimmed by 1 base and 3 bases, with 13 bases remaining between them. This CDR3 is built from 15 residues. The CDR3 loop reads CASSLQEGGYTEAFF. The DNA for the CDR3 is TGCGCCAGCAGCTTGCAAGAGGGGGGGTACACTGAAGCTTTCTTT.

V is TRBV7-9 and J is TRBJ2-5; TRBD1 aligns across 10 bases. Trimming removed 5 bases from V and 4 bases from J; junction bases left unmatched: 7. Germline assignment: CDR1 SEHNR and CDR2 FQNEAQ (reference sequence). The CDR3 covers 15 residues. CDR3 protein: CASSAWDRGRETQYF. The CDR3 DNA follows: TGTGCCAGCAGCGCCTGGGACAGGGGACGAGAGACCCAGTACTTC. Using reference TRBV7-9 and TRBJ2-5 for the parts outside the CDR3, the full variable domain is DTGVSQNPRHKITKRGQNVTFRCDPISEHNRLYWYRQTLGQGPEFLTYFQNEAQLEKSRLLSDRFSAERPKGSFSTLEIQRTEQGDSAMYLCASSAWDRGRETQYFGPGTRLLVL.

The V and J genes are TRBV30 and TRBJ2-7; D ambiguous. V was shortened by 2 bases and J by 9 bases, with 14 bases between the two germline ends. Germline V gene data show CDR1 as GTSNPN and CDR2 as SVGIG (reference sequence). The CDR3 runs to 12 residues. CDR3 nucleotides: TGTGCCTGGAGTACGTCCCGGCCGCCGCAGTACTTC. This sequence encodes CAWSTSRPPQYF.

This clone was observed at least ten times. The chain carries TRBV30 and TRBJ1-1; perhaps TRBD1 as D (6 bases). Trimming cost V 2 bases and J 5 bases, with 15 bases left between them. This CDR3 spans 14 amino acids. The V gene's germline CDR1 is GTSNPN and CDR2 SVGIG (reference sequence). The CDR3 protein is CAWSTTTGRTEAFF. CDR3 in DNA: TGTGCCTGGAGTACGACGACAGGCCGAACTGAAGCTTTCTTT.

The V gene is TRBV30, the J gene TRBJ1-2; D gene unclear. The germline V gene has CDR1 GTSNPN and CDR2 SVGIG (reference sequence). The V and J ends lost 5 bases and 0 bases respectively, with 4 bases between them. The CDR3 loop spans 11 amino acids. The CDR3 sequence: CAWAANYGYTF. DNA for the CDR3: TGTGCCTGGGCTGCTAACTATGGCTACACCTTC.

The chain carries TRBV19 and TRBJ2-3, with a weak D call TRBD2 (6 bases). The germline V and J ends were trimmed by 6 bases and 5 bases, with 15 bases remaining between them. CDR1 and CDR2 (germline): LNHDA, SQIVND (reference sequence). This CDR3 is 14 amino acids long. CDR3 coding DNA: TGTGCCAGTAGGACAGCGGGTCTGGGAGATACGCAGTATTTT. The encoded protein is CASRTAGLGDTQYF.

The genes are TRBV5-1 and TRBJ1-2, with D possibly TRBD1 on 6 matching bases. The CDR3 spans 17 residues. Germline V CDR1 and CDR2: SGHRS, YFSETQ. Between the trimmed V and J ends, which lost 0 bases and 5 bases, there was a span of 20 bases. The DNA for the CDR3 is TGCGCCAGCAGCTTGGATCGCAGGGGCATGGCGAGTTATGGCTACACCTTC. Protein: CASSLDRRGMASYGYTF.

The chain employs TRBV28 and TRBJ1-1; the D gene is possibly TRBD1 (6 bases). Germline V gives CDR1 MDHEN, CDR2 SYDVKM. CDR3 length: 15 amino acids. The V end lost 5 bases, the J end lost 8 bases, and 21 bases lay between the germline ends. The CDR3 DNA follows: TGTGCCAGCAGTCCGATGACAGGAGGGCCGAAAGAAGCTTTCTTT. This encodes CASSPMTGGPKEAFF.

The chain employs TRBV2 and TRBJ1-6; maybe TRBD1 (5 bases). CDR3 length equals 14 residues. CDR1 is SNHLY, CDR2 FYNNEI, per germline. The V end lost 5 bases, the J end lost 7 bases, and 12 bases lay between the germline ends. The CDR3 DNA reads TGTGCCAGCAGTCTGGGACTCCTCAATTCACCCCTCCACTTT. It specifies CASSLGLLNSPLHF.

V gene TRBV11-1 combines with J gene TRBJ1-1; the D is unclear. CDR3 size: 14 residues. The V end was cut by 5 bases, the J end by 1 base, with 11 bases between. The germline CDR1 and CDR2 sequences are SGHAT and FQDESV (reference sequence). CDR3 region: CASSPVGWNTEAFF. The CDR3 DNA sequence: TGTGCCAGCAGCCCCGTCGGGTGGAACACTGAAGCTTTCTTT.

The V gene is TRBV7-9, the J gene TRBJ1-1; tentatively, D is TRBD1 (5 bases). The CDR3 extends over 13 amino acids. Germline V lookup: CDR1 SEHNR, CDR2 FQNEAQ (reference sequence). Trimming took off 0 bases at V and 11 bases at J, with 13 bases between the two ends. CDR3 sequence (DNA): TGTGCCAGCAGCTTAGCAGGGACTAACGCGGCTTTCTTT. Encoded protein: CASSLAGTNAAFF.

This chain uses TRBV30 with TRBJ2-7, with a tentative D call TRBD1 (5 bases). The CDR3 is made up of 15 amino acids. CDR1 GTSNPN and CDR2 SVGIG come from the germline V gene (reference sequence). V shed 5 bases and J shed 4 bases, with 21 bases lying between them. The CDR3 coding sequence is TGTGCCTGGGGGCGAGATTTAGACAGCCCGTACGAGCAGTACTTC. Amino acid sequence: CAWGRDLDSPYEQYF.

V gene TRBV4-3 combines with J gene TRBJ1-1; D is uncertain. Germline values: CDR1 LGHNA, CDR2 YSLEER. V shed 0 bases and J shed 4 bases, with 12 bases lying between them. The CDR3 is 15 residues long. Here the CDR3 DNA reads TGCGCCAGCAGCCAAGATCAAGGGTCAAGCACTGAAGCTTTCTTT. Translating gives CASSQDQGSSTEAFF.

The gene calls are TRBV4-1 and TRBJ2-1, with TRBD2 identical over 13 bases. Looked up from germline, CDR1 is MGHRA and CDR2 is YSYEKL. After removal of 4 bases from V and 7 bases from J, the junction contained 10 bases not matched to a gene. The CDR3 sequence is 17 residues long. This CDR3 reads CASSPWTSGGSGNEQFF. Here the CDR3 DNA reads TGCGCCAGCAGCCCCTGGACTAGCGGGGGCAGTGGGAATGAGCAGTTCTTC.

The genes are TRBV15 and TRBJ1-2, with D possibly TRBD1 on 5 matching bases. Looked up from germline, CDR1 is LNHNV and CDR2 is YYDKDF (reference sequence). There are 15 residues in the CDR3. The ends were cut back, 3 bases at V and 8 bases at J, with 19 bases in the middle. The CDR3, as DNA: TGTGCCACCAGCAGCACAGGTTCAGGGCTTGGAGGCTACACCTTC. This translates into CATSSTGSGLGGYTF.

The chain carries TRBV9 and TRBJ2-3; TRBD2 aligns across 12 bases. V shed 3 bases, J shed 1 base, and the junction held 9 bases outside the gene matches. The germline gives CDR1 SGDLS, CDR2 YYNGEE. This CDR3 is 18 amino acids long. Here the CDR3 DNA reads TGTGCCAGCAGCGAAACGTCGGGACTAGCGGGTCGCACAGATACGCAGTATTTT. This gives the protein CASSETSGLAGRTDTQYF.

The chain joins TRBV7-9 to TRBJ1-5; no clear D. The CDR3 totals 13 residues. V was pared by 1 base and J by 7 bases, with 8 bases between. Germline-derived CDR1 and CDR2 are SEHNR and FQNEAQ (reference sequence). The CDR3 loop reads CASSLGFDQPQHF. The CDR3 nucleotides are TGTGCCAGCAGCTTAGGATTCGACCAGCCCCAGCATTTT. The full variable domain, with the rest looked up from reference TRBV7-9 and TRBJ1-5, is DTGVSQNPRHKITKRGQNVTFRCDPISEHNRLYWYRQTLGQGPEFLTYFQNEAQLEKSRLLSDRFSAERPKGSFSTLEIQRTEQGDSAMYLCASSLGFDQPQHFGDGTRLSIL.

The chain combines TRBV25-1 with TRBJ1-1, with D uncertain. The CDR3 spans 13 residues. Trimming cost V 4 bases and J 8 bases, with 14 bases left between them. CDR1 is MGHDK and CDR2 is SYGVNS in the germline V gene. In DNA, the CDR3 is TGTGCCAGCAGTGCCGTGACAAGGTCCGAAGCTTTCTTT. Translating it yields CASSAVTRSEAFF.

V gene TRBV7-2 combines with J gene TRBJ2-2; TRBD1 matches at 10 bases. Germline loops: CDR1 SGHTA, CDR2 FQGNSA. This CDR3 is built from 16 residues. V was clipped by 0 bases and J by 5 bases; unmatched bases: 3. CDR3 amino acids: CASSLAGTGATGELFF. CDR3 in DNA: TGTGCCAGCAGCTTAGCCGGGACAGGGGCGACCGGGGAGCTGTTTTTT.

The chain uses TRBV7-6 and TRBJ2-2; maybe TRBD2 (7 bases). The CDR3 loop spans 15 amino acids. The V end was cut by 0 bases, the J end by 4 bases, with 9 bases between. The germline gives CDR1 SGHVS, CDR2 FNYEAQ. The CDR3 DNA follows: TGTGCCAGCAGCTTAGCAGGGGGGGGCACCGGGGAGCTGTTTTTT. This gives the protein CASSLAGGGTGELFF.

This rearrangement joins TRBV4-2 to TRBJ2-2; D unresolved. This CDR3 region has 14 residues. From germline, CDR1 is LGHNA and CDR2 YNFKEQ. V lost 1 base, J lost 5 bases, and 8 bases lay in between. The CDR3 protein is CASSQVRDTGELFF. CDR3 coding DNA: TGTGCCAGCAGCCAAGTAAGGGATACCGGGGAGCTGTTTTTT.